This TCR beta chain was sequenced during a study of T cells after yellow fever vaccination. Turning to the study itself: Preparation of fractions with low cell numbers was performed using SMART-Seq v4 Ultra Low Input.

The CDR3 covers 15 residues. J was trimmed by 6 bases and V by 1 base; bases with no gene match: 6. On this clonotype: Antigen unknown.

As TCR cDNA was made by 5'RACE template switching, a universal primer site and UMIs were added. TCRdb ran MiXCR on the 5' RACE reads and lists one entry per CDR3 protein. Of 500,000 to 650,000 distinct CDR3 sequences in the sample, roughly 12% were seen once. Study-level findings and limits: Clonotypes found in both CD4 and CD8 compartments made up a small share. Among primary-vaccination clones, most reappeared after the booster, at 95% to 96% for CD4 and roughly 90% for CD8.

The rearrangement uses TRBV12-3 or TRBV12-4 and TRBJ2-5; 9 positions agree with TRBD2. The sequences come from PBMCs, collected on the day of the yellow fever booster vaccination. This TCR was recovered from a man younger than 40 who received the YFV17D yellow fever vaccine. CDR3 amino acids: CASSLVAGVIKTQYF. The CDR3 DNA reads TGTGCCAGCAGTTTAGTAGCGGGAGTGATAAAGACCCAGTACTTC.